Listed here is a single TCR beta chain. This clone occurred a few times. Its antigen is unknown. No much larger clone exists at a distance of one base, and base qualities are not known. These data come from a study of blood T cell repertoires in COVID-19 (TCRdb year 2020). Describing the broader study: The collaborator samples originated in the United States, Italy and Spain and spanned the acute and convalescent phases of COVID-19. Subjects who had been exposed to COVID-19, were actively infected with it, or had recovered from it provided the deeply sampled blood TCRbeta repertoires that made up the dataset. The samples were drawn from two sources: the first 160 participants of the ongoing ImmuneRACE study, and 950 to 1,500 subjects contributed by 6 global collaborators. Where available, HLA class I and class II types were taken from metadata supplied by the sample provider and were not determined by assay-based typing. The sample metadata nearly always contained a de-identified subject ID, COVID-19 status, age in years and sex. A freely available public database, intended as a resource for researchers studying the immune response to SARS-CoV-2, is where the repertoires were released. The material from the prospective study consisted of cDNA or gDNA derived from T cells, B-cell-depleted T cells, or PBMCs.

V and J are trimmed by 1 base and 2 bases, and the gene matches miss 7 bases of the junction. Taken from cysteine to phenylalanine, the CDR3 has 16 residues. Of the read, only the CDR3 DNA is kept; its 48 bases are in frame from base 1. CDR1 is given as LGHNA and CDR2 as YNFKEQ, both from the germline V gene. The study at large found these results: How much clinical and demographic metadata was included differed by source and by participant, and the metadata was provided uncurated.

Samples from volunteer blood donors who had recovered from COVID-19 were contributed by a second Seattle source. Whole blood was collected in K2EDTA tubes by collaborating institutions according to the institutions' own protocols. For TCRbeta analysis, collaborators shipped samples as frozen whole blood, isolated PBMCs, or DNA extracted from either of those sample types. The immunoSEQ Assay, a bias-controlled multiplex PCR, was used to amplify TCRbeta CDR3 regions from genomic DNA. On the authors' methods: Nucleated cell counts per sample were estimated from amplification of reference gene primers within the assay. To quantify the absolute abundance of each unique TCRbeta CDR3 rearrangement, sequence reads were collapsed and filtered. For each sample, productive Simpson clonality was calculated as the square root of Simpson's diversity index across productive rearrangements. This immuneACCESS table, as held by TCRdb, lists in-frame sequences with V and J called but not all clones. Of the missing ones, under half trace to an unresolved V gene in checked studies; the others have no known cause. That table gives V, J and clone size, and the DNA gave D and trimming. The sample table contains under 200,000 clones; only one count was recorded for 80% to 90% of them. 3.9% of the sample comes from the top ten.

Here the chain combines TRBV4-2 and TRBJ2-7; 8 bases in between match TRBD2. Sequencing input: peripheral blood. This clonotype originated in a woman aged 55-69 years who had recovered from COVID-19. Here the CDR3 is given as CASSQAASGGTYEQYF. In nucleotides, the sequence is TGTGCCAGCAGCCAAGCTGCAAGCGGGGGTACCTACGAGCAGTACTTC.